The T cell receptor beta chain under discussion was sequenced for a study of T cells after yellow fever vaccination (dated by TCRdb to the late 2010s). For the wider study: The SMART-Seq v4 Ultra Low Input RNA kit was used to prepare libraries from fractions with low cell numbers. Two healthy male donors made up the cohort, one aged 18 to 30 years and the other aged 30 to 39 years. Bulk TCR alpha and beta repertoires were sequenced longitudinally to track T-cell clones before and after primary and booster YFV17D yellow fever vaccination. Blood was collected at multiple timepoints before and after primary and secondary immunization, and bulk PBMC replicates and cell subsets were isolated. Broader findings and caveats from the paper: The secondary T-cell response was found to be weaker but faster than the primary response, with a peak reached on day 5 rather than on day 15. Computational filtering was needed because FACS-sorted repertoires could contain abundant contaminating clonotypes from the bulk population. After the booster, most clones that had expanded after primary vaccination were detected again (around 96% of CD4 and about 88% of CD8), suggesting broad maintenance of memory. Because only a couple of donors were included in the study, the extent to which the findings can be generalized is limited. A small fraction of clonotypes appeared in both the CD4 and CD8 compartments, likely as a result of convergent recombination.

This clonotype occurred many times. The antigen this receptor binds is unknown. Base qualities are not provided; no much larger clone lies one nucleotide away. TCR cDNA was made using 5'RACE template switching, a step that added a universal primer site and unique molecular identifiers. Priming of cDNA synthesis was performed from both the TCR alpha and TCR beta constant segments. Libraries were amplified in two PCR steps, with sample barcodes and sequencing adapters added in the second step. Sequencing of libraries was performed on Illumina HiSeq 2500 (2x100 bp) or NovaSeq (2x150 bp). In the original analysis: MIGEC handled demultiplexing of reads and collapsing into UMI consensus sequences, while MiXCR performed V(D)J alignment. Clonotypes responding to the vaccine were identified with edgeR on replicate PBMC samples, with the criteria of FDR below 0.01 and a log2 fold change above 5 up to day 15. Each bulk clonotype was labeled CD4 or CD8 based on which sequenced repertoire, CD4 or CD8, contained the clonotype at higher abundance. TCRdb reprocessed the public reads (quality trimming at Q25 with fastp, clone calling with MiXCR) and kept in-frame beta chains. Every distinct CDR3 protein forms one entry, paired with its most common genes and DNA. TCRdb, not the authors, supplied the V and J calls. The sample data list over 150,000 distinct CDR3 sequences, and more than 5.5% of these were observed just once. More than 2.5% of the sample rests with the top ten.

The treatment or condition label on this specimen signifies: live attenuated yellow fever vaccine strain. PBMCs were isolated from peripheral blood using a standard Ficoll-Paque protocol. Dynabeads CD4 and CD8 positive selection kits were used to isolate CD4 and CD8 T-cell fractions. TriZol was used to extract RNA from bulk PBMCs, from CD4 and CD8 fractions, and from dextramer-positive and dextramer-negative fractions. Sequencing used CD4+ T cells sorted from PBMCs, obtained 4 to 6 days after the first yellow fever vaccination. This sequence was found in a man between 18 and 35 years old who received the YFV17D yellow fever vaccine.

The encoded CDR3 is CASSLPGGGGYTF. In nucleotide form, the sequence is TGTGCCAGCAGTTTGCCCGGGGGTGGTGGCTACACCTTC. Recombination joined TRBV12-3 or TRBV12-4 with TRBJ1-2; the D gene is perhaps TRBD1, from 5 matching bases. The CDR3, from cysteine to phenylalanine, totals 13 residues. The kept DNA is CDR3 alone, 39 bases in frame from the first base. Trimming costs V 3 bases and J 7 bases, and their ends lie 12 bases apart.